A single sample is the source of the 32 T cell receptor beta chains below, sequenced in a study of cytomegalovirus exposure and HLA in healthy donors. The PCR had 60 Vbeta and 13 Jbeta primers. This table comes from immunoSEQ multiplex PCR, and its TCRdb copy is limited to in-frame clones, with some not included. The sample records approximately 150,000 clones, around 82% being singletons. Material: PBMCs. These TCRs come from a middle-aged woman in good health and CMV-seropositive.

The genes are TRBV5-1 and TRBJ1-1, with D possibly TRBD1 on 5 matching bases. This CDR3 contains 12 residues. The germline V gene has CDR1 SGHRS and CDR2 YFSETQ. Trimming stripped 1 base from V and 7 bases from J, with 8 bases between. CDR3 residues: CASSLLGGEAFF. The CDR3 bases are TGCGCCAGCAGCTTGTTGGGGGGTGAAGCTTTCTTT. Full variable domain (outside the CDR3, taken from reference TRBV5-1 and TRBJ1-1): KAGVTQTPRYLIKTRGQQVTLSCSPISGHRSVSWYQQTPGQGLQFLFEYFSETQRNKGNFPGRFSGRQFSNSRSEMNVSTLELGDSALYLCASSLLGGEAFFGQGTRLTVV.

The V call is TRBV5-1, the J call TRBJ1-4; D possibly corresponds to TRBD1 (6 bases). Trimming left V 3 bases short and J 8 bases short, with 8 bases between. This CDR3 comprises 12 residues. Germline-derived CDR1 and CDR2 are SGHRS and YFSETQ. The CDR3 sequence: CASSSRGEKLFF. The CDR3 DNA follows: TGCGCCAGCAGCTCGAGGGGGGAAAAACTGTTTTTT.

V and J are TRBV28 and TRBJ1-1; 7 bases align to TRBD1. Germline V CDR1 and CDR2: MDHEN, SYDVKM. V shed 3 bases and J 5 bases; nucleotides not matched to a gene: 9. CDR3 length: 15 residues. For the CDR3, the DNA is TGTGCCAGCAGTTTTTGGAGGGGGCGAAAAACTGAAGCTTTCTTT. It translates to CASSFWRGRKTEAFF.

This chain uses TRBV10-2 with TRBJ2-7, with 13 bases identical to TRBD2. CDR3 length: 16 amino acids. V dropped 0 bases and J dropped 5; count of bases not matched to a gene: 4. In germline, CDR1 is WSHSY, CDR2 SAAADI. CDR3: CASSESFGLAGDEQYF. Written as DNA, the CDR3 is TGCGCCAGCAGTGAGTCGTTTGGACTAGCGGGAGACGAGCAGTACTTC.

This clone was counted a single time. This chain links TRBV29-1 with TRBJ2-1; TRBD1 aligns across 10 bases. The germline CDR1 and CDR2 sequences are SQVTM and ANQGSEA. V trimming: 7 bases; J trimming: 10 bases; junction bases outside the gene matches: 10. The CDR3 covers 13 residues. In nucleotides, the CDR3 is TGCAGCGCTGGACAGGGGGATTCACAGGAGCAGTTCTTC. It translates to CSAGQGDSQEQFF.

The CDR3 bases are TGTGCCAGCAGCTTAGGGGACAGGGACCAAGAGACCCAGTACTTC. The encoded protein is CASSLGDRDQETQYF. This chain uses TRBV7-2 with TRBJ2-5; TRBD1 agrees at 9 bases. Germline values: CDR1 SGHTA, CDR2 FQGNSA. The CDR3 is 15 residues long. V shed 1 base and J 0 bases; nucleotides not matched to a gene: 0.

This clone has more than one count but fewer than ten. The chain links TRBV5-4 to TRBJ2-2, with 10 bases matching TRBD2. The germline V gene encodes CDR1 SGHNT and CDR2 YYREEE (reference sequence). This CDR3 has 15 amino acids. The junction had 6 bases not matched to a gene; V was cut back by 5 bases and J by 5 bases. The CDR3 sequence is CASSSSGRGTGELFF. In DNA, the CDR3 is TGTGCCAGCAGTTCTAGCGGGAGAGGGACCGGGGAGCTGTTTTTT.

The V call is TRBV10-3, the J call TRBJ2-3, with TRBD2 matching 7 bases. This CDR3 is built from 13 residues. Germline CDR1 ENHRY, CDR2 SYGVKD. V dropped 7 bases and J dropped 3; count of bases not matched to a gene: 4. The CDR3 DNA reads TGTGCCATCAAGGACGGGAGGACAGATACGCAGTATTTT. Residues: CAIKDGRTDTQYF.

This clone was seen a single time. The V call is TRBV11-2, the J call TRBJ2-3; D gene unclear. V lost 3 bases to trimming and J lost 8 bases, with 15 bases between them. The germline V gene encodes CDR1 SGHAT and CDR2 FQNNGV. This CDR3 is 14 amino acids long. CDR3 sequence reads: CASSFNSGPGTQYF. In nucleotides, the CDR3 is TGTGCCAGCAGCTTCAATTCTGGTCCAGGTACGCAGTATTTT.

The rearrangement joins TRBV15 to TRBJ1-5, with D tentatively TRBD1 (5 bases). CDR3 length: 14 residues. Trimming shortened V by 0 bases and J by 6 bases, and 9 bases separated the two germline ends. Germline V gene lookup returns CDR1 LNHNV and CDR2 YYDKDF (reference sequence). The CDR3: CATSRDSGVQPQHF. CDR3 DNA sequence: TGTGCCACCAGCAGAGATTCGGGGGTTCAGCCCCAGCATTTT.

The CDR3 reads CASSDSNEQFF. CDR3 nucleotides: TGCGCCAGCAGTGATAGTAATGAGCAGTTCTTC. The V and J genes are TRBV10-1 and TRBJ2-1; no clear D. Looked up from germline, CDR1 is WNHNN and CDR2 is SYGVQD (reference sequence). V was pared by 3 bases and J by 7 bases, with 4 bases between. The CDR3 loop spans 11 amino acids.

The chain employs TRBV28 and TRBJ1-1, with D unresolved. Germline assignment: CDR1 MDHEN and CDR2 SYDVKM. This CDR3 region has 11 residues. V shed 3 bases and J shed 7 bases, with 6 bases lying between them. The chain's CDR3 is CASSFLYEAFF. The CDR3 nucleotides are TGTGCCAGCAGTTTCCTCTATGAAGCTTTCTTT. Supplemented by reference TRBV28 and TRBJ1-1, the full variable domain reads DVKVTQSSRYLVKRTGEKVFLECVQDMDHENMFWYRQDPGLGLRLIYFSYDVKMKEKGDIPEGYSVSREKKERFSLILESASTNQTSMYLCASSFLYEAFFGQGTRLTVV.

The chain joins TRBV18 to TRBJ2-1, with TRBD1 matching over 10 bases. The CDR3 loop spans 15 amino acids. Per the germline V gene, CDR1 is KGHSH and CDR2 is LQKENI. Trimming at V came to 6 bases and at J to 5 bases, leaving 7 bases not matched to a gene. Here the CDR3 DNA reads TGTGCCAGCTCCATACCCGGACAGGGGGACAATGAGCAGTTCTTC. As protein: CASSIPGQGDNEQFF.

This clone was detected only once. The chain employs TRBV28 and TRBJ2-5, with 13 nucleotides matching TRBD2. The CDR3 loop spans 15 amino acids. The germline CDR1 and CDR2 sequences are MDHEN and SYDVKM. The J segment lost 7 bases and the V segment lost 7 bases, leaving 9 bases of the junction unmatched. As DNA, the CDR3 is TGTGCCAGCACCTTGGGGACTAGCGGGATAGGGACCCAGTACTTC. Translating it yields CASTLGTSGIGTQYF.

The rearrangement uses TRBV4-1 and TRBJ2-1; TRBD2 agrees at 9 bases. The trim removed 4 bases at V and 6 bases at J, leaving 10 bases unmatched. Germline CDR1 MGHRA, CDR2 YSYEKL. The CDR3 consists of 16 residues. The CDR3 nucleotides are TGCGCCAGCAGCCCAAGACGTGCGGGAGGGGCCAATGAGCAGTTCTTC. Translating it yields CASSPRRAGGANEQFF.

The genes are TRBV18 and TRBJ2-3, with 10 bases fitting TRBD2. V dropped 3 bases and J dropped 5; count of bases not matched to a gene: 11. This CDR3 is built from 17 residues. CDR1 is KGHSH and CDR2 is LQKENI in the germline V gene. The CDR3 sequence is CASSPPRSGRAVDTQYF. The CDR3, as DNA: TGTGCCAGCTCACCCCCCCGAAGCGGGAGGGCCGTAGATACGCAGTATTTT.

Here the CDR3 DNA reads TGTGCCAGTAGTAAGGCTAGCGGGCCATACAATGAGCAGTTCTTC. Translation gives CASSKASGPYNEQFF. This chain links TRBV19 with TRBJ2-1; 8 nucleotides match TRBD2. CDR3 length equals 15 residues. Per germline, CDR1 LNHDA and CDR2 SQIVND (reference sequence). Unmatched junction bases numbered 6, after V lost 4 bases and J lost 4 bases.

The chain recombines TRBV4-2 with TRBJ2-3, with TRBD2 identical over 7 bases. Germline CDR1 is LGHNA and CDR2 is YNFKEQ. The V gene end was trimmed by 2 bases and the J gene end by 2 bases; junction bases not matched to a gene: 4. The CDR3 spans 15 residues. The CDR3 protein is CASSQTGGPTDTQYF. CDR3 sequence (DNA): TGTGCCAGCAGCCAAACGGGAGGTCCCACAGATACGCAGTATTTT.

The CDR3 loop reads CASRPGTYTGELFF. In nucleotides, the CDR3 is TGTGCCAGTAGACCCGGGACTTACACCGGGGAGCTGTTTTTT. The chain combines TRBV27 with TRBJ2-2, with a possible D match to TRBD2 (6 bases). V was clipped by 9 bases and J by 3 bases, with 14 bases between them. The V gene's germline CDR1 is MNHEY and CDR2 SMNVEV (reference sequence). This CDR3 region has 14 residues.

This sequence joins TRBV19 and TRBJ2-5; TRBD1 matches at 8 bases. The ends lost 6 bases at V and 2 bases at J; junction bases unmatched: 2. The CDR3 covers 13 residues. Germline assignment: CDR1 LNHDA and CDR2 SQIVND (reference sequence). This CDR3 is CASRGTGQETQYF. DNA for the CDR3: TGTGCCAGTAGGGGGACAGGTCAAGAGACCCAGTACTTC.

In the case of this clone: Compared with germline, one end of the junction differs, possibly owing to a read error. In nucleotides, the CDR3 is TGTGTCAGCAGTCAGGGAATAACCGGAAACACCATATATTTT. The encoded protein is CVSSQGITGNTIYF. The chain couples TRBV27 to TRBJ1-3, with D tentatively TRBD1 (5 bases). Per the germline V gene, CDR1 is MNHEY and CDR2 is SMNVEV (reference sequence). The CDR3 contains 14 residues.

This chain connects TRBV2 to TRBJ1-2; no definite D call. V dropped 6 bases and J dropped 3 bases, with 14 bases sitting between them. CDR3 length equals 14 residues. Germline V gives CDR1 SNHLY, CDR2 FYNNEI. The CDR3 DNA sequence: TGTGCCAGCAGGGGTCAGACTAGTGACTATGGCTACACCTTC. It codes for CASRGQTSDYGYTF.

The chain couples TRBV21-1 to TRBJ2-7; whether TRBD1, the table's D call, matches the DNA was not checked. TRBV21-1 is annotated as a pseudogene. This CDR3 has 11 residues. CDR3 sequence (DNA): TGTGCCAGCAGCTCCCAATACGAGCAGTACTTC. It specifies CASSSQYEQYF.

The CDR3 protein is CASSHSATGGVYSNQPQHF. CDR3 DNA: TGCGCCAGCAGTCATTCGGCGACAGGGGGCGTTTATAGCAATCAGCCCCAGCATTTT. The chain uses TRBV23-1 and TRBJ1-5; the match to TRBD1 covers 10 bases. TRBV23-1 is labeled an ORF, and its function is uncertain. The CDR3 spans 19 residues. Trimming at V came to 3 bases and at J to 0 bases, leaving 11 bases not matched to a gene.

The chain has TRBV2 and TRBJ2-1; 10 nucleotides line up with TRBD2. Germline loops: CDR1 SNHLY, CDR2 FYNNEI. J lost 3 bases, V lost 6 bases, and 5 bases had no gene match. CDR3 length equals 15 residues. In DNA, the CDR3 is TGTGCCAGCAGCCCTAGCGGGAGAAGCTACAATGAGCAGTTCTTC. This translates into CASSPSGRSYNEQFF.

The gene calls are TRBV5-1 and TRBJ2-3; D is possibly TRBD1 (6 bases). Trimming removed 5 bases from V and 3 bases from J, with 10 bases in between. The germline CDR1 and CDR2 sequences are SGHRS and YFSETQ. This CDR3 has 13 amino acids. The CDR3 DNA reads TGCGCCAGCAGAGAGGGGGTAACAGATACGCAGTATTTT. Amino acid sequence: CASREGVTDTQYF.

The V call is TRBV6-1, the J call TRBJ1-1, with 7 bases fitting TRBD1. The V gene's germline CDR1 is MNHNS and CDR2 SASEGT. The V segment lost 6 bases and the J segment 11 bases; nucleotides outside the gene matches: 9. The CDR3 spans 12 residues. The CDR3, as DNA: TGTGCCAGCAGACTGACAGGGCCCCGGGCTTTCTTT. Translating it yields CASRLTGPRAFF.

This clone was observed a few times. V usage is TRBV5-4 and J usage is TRBJ2-3, with D possibly matching TRBD2 (5 bases). V was trimmed by 0 bases and J by 1 base, leaving 9 bases between them. CDR1 and CDR2 (germline): SGHNT, YYREEE (reference sequence). The length of the CDR3 is 15 residues. This chain's CDR3 is CASSLGERRTDTQYF. CDR3 nucleotides: TGTGCCAGCAGCTTGGGCGAGCGGCGCACAGATACGCAGTATTTT.

This clone has just one count. This chain uses TRBV4-2 with TRBJ2-7; 10 bases align to TRBD1. After removal of 4 bases from V and 2 bases from J, the junction contained 8 bases not matched to a gene. Germline V gene lookup returns CDR1 LGHNA and CDR2 YNFKEQ. CDR3 length: 16 amino acids. The CDR3 DNA follows: TGTGCCAGCAGCCCACAGGGGGGGACAGGGGCCTACGAGCAGTACTTC. Translation: CASSPQGGTGAYEQYF.

The chain joins TRBV7-2 to TRBJ1-1; D remains ambiguous. The CDR3 consists of 14 residues. In germline, CDR1 is SGHTA, CDR2 FQGNSA. Trimming removed 3 bases from V and 1 base from J, with 9 bases in between. Here the CDR3 DNA reads TGTGCCAGCAGCTTCCAGGCTGAGAACACTGAAGCTTTCTTT. Protein sequence: CASSFQAENTEAFF.

As DNA, the CDR3 is TGTGCCAGCAGTATCGACAGAAATCAGCCCCAGCATTTT. It translates to CASSIDRNQPQHF. J is TRBJ1-5 and V is TRBV2; the D gene is possibly TRBD1 (5 bases). This CDR3 is built from 13 residues. The V end was cut by 5 bases, the J end by 4 bases, with 9 bases between. Germline loops: CDR1 SNHLY, CDR2 FYNNEI.

This clone was detected only a few times. CDR3 sequence reads: CASSINSPMVSYNEQFF. The CDR3 coding sequence is TGTGCCAGTAGTATAAACAGTCCCATGGTCTCCTACAATGAGCAGTTCTTC. J is TRBJ2-1 and V is TRBV19; no clear D. There are 17 residues in the CDR3. The ends were cut back, 2 bases at V and 0 bases at J, with 14 bases in the middle. Germline-derived CDR1 and CDR2 are LNHDA and SQIVND (reference sequence). Variable domain in full (rest from reference TRBV19 and TRBJ2-1): DGGITQSPKYLFRKEGQNVTLSCEQNLNHDAMYWYRQDPGQGLRLIYYSQIVNDFQKGDIAEGYSVSREKKESFPLTVTSAQKNPTAFYLCASSINSPMVSYNEQFFGPGTRLTVL.